The rows below give T cell receptor beta chains drawn from one sample of a study of Graves' ophthalmopathy and Graves' hyperthyroidism. TCRdb called the multiplex PCR reads again in MiXCR, with one record for every CDR3 protein. Among about 1.2 million distinct CDR3 sequences, about 38% were seen once, and the ten largest hold approximately 10%. The sequenced material came from peripheral blood or thyroid tissue (not recorded which). Source of these receptors: an adult man with Graves' hyperthyroidism. Each CDR3 is given with its conserved first and last residue. A D gene is named only where the DNA matches it firmly. Size is stated for part of the rows, as once, few or many counts, or as a class when the clone is expanded.

>TRBV4-3|-|-|TRBJ1-6|15
CASSQEVEGNSLLHF
TGCGCCAGCAGCCAAGAGGTAGAAGGTAATTCACTCCTCCACTTT
>TRBV2|-|many|TRBJ1-4|15
CASSEVVATNEKLFF
TGTGCCAGCAGTGAGGTGGTTGCAACTAATGAAAAACTGTTTTTT
>TRBV10-3|-|-|TRBJ1-6|14
CASSENPPKSPLHF
TGTGCCAGCAGTGAAAATCCTCCTAAGTCACCCCTCCACTTT
>TRBV12-3/TRBV12-4|-|-|TRBJ1-2|19
CASSSPFGGQSTANYGYTF
TGTGCCAGCAGCTCCCCATTTGGGGGGCAATCTACGGCTAACTATGGCTACACCTTC
>TRBV5-1|-|-|TRBJ1-5|16
CASSLHPGPENQPQHF
TGCGCCAGCAGCTTGCATCCCGGGCCTGAGAACCAGCCCCAGCATTTT
>TRBV12-3/TRBV12-4|-|-|TRBJ1-4|15
CASSHGGVSGEKLFF
TGTGCCAGCAGTCACGGTGGGGTGAGTGGTGAAAAACTGTTTTTT
>TRBV19|-|-|TRBJ1-5|18
CASSEWVRGTAHNQPQHF
TGTGCCAGCAGTGAATGGGTTCGAGGAACAGCCCATAATCAGCCCCAGCATTTT
>TRBV20-1|-|-|TRBJ1-2|16
CSARDQRQAWGYGYTF
TGCAGTGCTAGAGATCAGAGACAGGCCTGGGGGTATGGCTACACCTTC
>TRBV20-1|-|many|TRBJ2-7|12
CSAKPVPYEQYF
TGCAGTGCTAAGCCGGTTCCTTACGAGCAGTACTTC
>TRBV15|TRBD2|-|TRBJ2-7|16
CATSVRGLAASYEQYF
TGTGCCACCAGCGTCCGAGGACTAGCGGCGAGCTACGAGCAGTACTTC
>TRBV7-6|TRBD2|-|TRBJ2-7|16
CASSRGGTSASYEQYF
TGTGCCAGCAGCCGGGGCGGGACTAGCGCCTCCTACGAGCAGTACTTC
>TRBV25-1|-|-|TRBJ1-4|16
CASSEFPGQGDEKLFF
TGTGCCAGCAGTGAATTCCCGGGGCAGGGTGATGAAAAACTGTTTTTT
>TRBV7-2|TRBD1|-|TRBJ1-5|16
CASSSVDRGSNQPQHF
TGTGCCAGCAGCTCCGTAGACAGGGGCAGCAATCAGCCCCAGCATTTT
>TRBV6-5|-|many|TRBJ2-5|13
CASSYGSEGTQYF
TGTGCCAGCAGTTACGGCTCTGAGGGGACCCAGTACTTC
>TRBV3-1|-|once|TRBJ2-1|15
CASTTGATTYNEQFF
TGTGCCAGCACCACCGGGGCTACCACCTACAATGAGCAGTTCTTC
>TRBV20-1|-|many|TRBJ2-7|12
CSADAERNEQYF
TGCAGTGCGGACGCTGAGCGGAACGAGCAGTACTTC
>TRBV27|-|-|TRBJ1-6|13
CASSNEGVSPLHF
TGTGCCAGCAGCAACGAGGGGGTTTCACCCCTCCACTTT
>TRBV6-5|-|-|TRBJ2-7|15
CASSLTDSPTYEQYF
TGTGCCAGCAGCCTCACCGACAGCCCCACCTACGAGCAGTACTTC
>TRBV15|TRBD2|many|TRBJ2-7|15
CATSSGLAGANEQYF
TGTGCCACCAGCAGTGGACTAGCGGGAGCCAACGAGCAGTACTTC
>TRBV29-1|TRBD1|few|TRBJ2-7|11
CRGQGTYEQYF
TGCAGGGGACAGGGAACCTACGAGCAGTACTTC
>TRBV25-1|-|-|TRBJ1-2|17
CATNQAPIQGISYGYTF
TGTGCCACCAACCAGGCTCCTATACAGGGAATAAGCTATGGCTACACCTTC
>TRBV19|TRBD2|many|TRBJ2-2|16
CATSLQAGEITGELFF
TGTGCCACCTCTCTGCAGGCGGGAGAAATAACCGGGGAGCTGTTTTTT
>TRBV28|-|-|TRBJ1-4|12
CASRTLEEKLFF
TGTGCCAGCAGAACACTCGAGGAAAAACTGTTTTTT
>TRBV29-1|-|many|TRBJ2-2|14
CSVEDQTGSGELFF
TGCAGCGTTGAAGATCAGACGGGGTCCGGGGAGCTGTTTTTT
>TRBV6-6|TRBD1|-|TRBJ2-6|17
CAGSDRGSGSGANVLTF
TGTGCCGGCAGCGACAGGGGGTCGGGCTCTGGGGCCAACGTCCTGACTTTC
>TRBV7-2|TRBD1|once|TRBJ1-6|16
CASSFLPDRANSPLHF
TGTGCCAGCAGCTTCCTTCCCGACAGGGCGAATTCACCCCTCCACTTT